This is a list of T cell receptor beta chains from one sample in a study of blood T cell repertoires in COVID-19. Profiled with immunoSEQ multiplex PCR; TCRdb holds only in-frame clones, not every one. The sample lists some 270,000 clones; 89% were seen once. Source material: peripheral blood. Receptor source: a woman between 35 and 50 years old who had recovered from COVID-19. The CDR3 runs from the conserved cysteine through the conserved F or W. Each record gives: J gene, D gene, V gene, clone size, CDR3 DNA, CDR3 protein. A D gene is named only where the DNA matches it firmly. Clone size is shown for a subset of rows, as once, few, many or a class of expanded clone.

J gene: TRBJ2-7
D gene: .
V gene: TRBV12-3/TRBV12-4
clone size: once
CDR3 DNA: TGTGCCAGCAGTTTGTACGGCTCCTACGAGCAGTACTTC
CDR3 protein: CASSLYGSYEQYF

J gene: TRBJ1-2
D gene: TRBD1
V gene: TRBV6-2/TRBV6-3
clone size: .
CDR3 DNA: TGTGCCAGCAGCCCCGGGACAGAGTTAGGAGGCTACACCTTC
CDR3 protein: CASSPGTELGGYTF

J gene: TRBJ1-4
D gene: TRBD1
V gene: TRBV28
clone size: once
CDR3 DNA: TGTGCCAGCAGTTTAGGACAGGGGGACAGTTATGAAAAACTGTTTTTT
CDR3 protein: CASSLGQGDSYEKLFF

J gene: TRBJ2-5
D gene: TRBD2
V gene: TRBV28
clone size: .
CDR3 DNA: TGTGCCAGCAGTTCGGGGGGGCGGGAGACCCAGTACTTC
CDR3 protein: CASSSGGRETQYF

J gene: TRBJ2-2
D gene: .
V gene: TRBV11-2
clone size: .
CDR3 DNA: TGTGCCAGCAGCTTACTCCCGGGGCTCGGGGGGAACACCGGGGAGCTGTTTTTT
CDR3 protein: CASSLLPGLGGNTGELFF

J gene: TRBJ1-2
D gene: .
V gene: TRBV5-6
clone size: .
CDR3 DNA: TGTGCCAGCAGCTTCGCAGGGAACTATGGCTACACCTTC
CDR3 protein: CASSFAGNYGYTF

J gene: TRBJ2-1
D gene: .
V gene: TRBV12-3/TRBV12-4
clone size: .
CDR3 DNA: TGTGCCAGCAGTTTAAACGGGGTTAGTGAGCAGTTCTTC
CDR3 protein: CASSLNGVSEQFF

J gene: TRBJ2-1
D gene: .
V gene: TRBV5-1
clone size: .
CDR3 DNA: TGCGCCAGCAGCTTGGGCAGCGGCCCCTACAATGAGCAGTTCTTC
CDR3 protein: CASSLGSGPYNEQFF

J gene: TRBJ2-5
D gene: .
V gene: TRBV4-1
clone size: .
CDR3 DNA: TGCGCCAGCAGCCATGCTAAGGCAGGAGAGACCCAGTACTTC
CDR3 protein: CASSHAKAGETQYF

J gene: TRBJ2-3
D gene: TRBD2
V gene: TRBV6-2/TRBV6-3
clone size: .
CDR3 DNA: TGTGCCAGCAGTTCGGCTAGCGGAAGCACAGATACGCAGTATTTT
CDR3 protein: CASSSASGSTDTQYF

J gene: TRBJ2-3
D gene: TRBD2
V gene: TRBV5-1
clone size: once
CDR3 DNA: TGCGCCAGCAGCCCCGCGGTAGCGGGGGATAACACAGATACGCAGTATTTT
CDR3 protein: CASSPAVAGDNTDTQYF

J gene: TRBJ1-1
D gene: .
V gene: TRBV19
clone size: .
CDR3 DNA: TGTGCCAGTAGTATATTGGGCTCCAACACTGAAGCTTTCTTT
CDR3 protein: CASSILGSNTEAFF

J gene: TRBJ2-1
D gene: TRBD2
V gene: TRBV7-2
clone size: .
CDR3 DNA: TGTGCCAGCAGCTTGAAAGCGGGGGGCTCCTACAATGAGCAGTTCTTC
CDR3 protein: CASSLKAGGSYNEQFF

J gene: TRBJ2-7
D gene: TRBD2
V gene: TRBV6-5
clone size: .
CDR3 DNA: TGTGCCAGCAGAACTCCCGGGGGGTACTACGAGCAGTACTTC
CDR3 protein: CASRTPGGYYEQYF

J gene: TRBJ2-5
D gene: TRBD1
V gene: TRBV10-3
clone size: once
CDR3 DNA: TGTGCCATCAGTGATTCAGGGGGACGACAAGAGACCCAGTACTTC
CDR3 protein: CAISDSGGRQETQYF

J gene: TRBJ2-7
D gene: TRBD2
V gene: TRBV19
clone size: .
CDR3 DNA: TGTGCCAGTAGTCCGCGGGGGGGCACGGGAGAGCAGTACTTC
CDR3 protein: CASSPRGGTGEQYF